This entry lists 16 T cell receptor beta chains sequenced from one sample in a study of T cell repertoires in cytomegalovirus infection. These TCRs' antigens remain unknown. Using its own MiXCR run on the reads, TCRdb lists one record per CDR3 protein. This table has approximately 390,000 distinct CDR3 sequences, nearly 35% appearing once. Sequencing was performed on cultured PBMCs, taken from culture after CMV antigen stimulation. The receptors derive from a human donor in good health (CMV status not recorded). Some clones in this sample may be carry-over from other donors' samples.

In its sample, this clonotype was seen once. The chain employs TRBV28 and TRBJ1-2; D is unclear. Trimming took off 3 bases at V and 0 bases at J, with 11 bases between the two ends. The CDR3 sequence is 15 residues long. The V gene's germline CDR1 is MDHEN and CDR2 SYDVKM. The DNA for the CDR3 is TGTGCCAGCAGTTTCGAGACTGCCCCTAACTATGGCTACACCTTC. The encoded protein is CASSFETAPNYGYTF.

Only a few counts were recorded for this clonotype. The chain uses TRBV19 and TRBJ2-1; 9 bases agree with TRBD1. CDR1 and CDR2 (germline): LNHDA, SQIVND (reference sequence). The CDR3 covers 11 residues. V was clipped by 5 bases and J by 12 bases; unmatched bases: 2. CDR3 in amino acids: CASSLDRGQFF. The CDR3 DNA follows: TGTGCCAGTAGTCTGGACAGGGGGCAGTTCTTC.

This clonotype was detected once. A much larger clonotype is one base distant, so this may be a read error. V usage is TRBV7-2 and J usage is TRBJ2-3, with D perhaps matching TRBD2 (5 bases). Germline V CDR1 and CDR2: SGHTA, FQGNSA. The CDR3 extends over 15 amino acids. Trimming pared 7 bases from V and 4 bases from J, leaving 18 bases between. The CDR3 sequence is CASTNGNGVADTQYF. CDR3 in DNA: TGTGCCAGCACCAACGGGAACGGGGTCGCAGATACGCAGTATTTT.

There are a few counts of this clonotype. This chain connects TRBV27 to TRBJ1-1, with D unresolved. Per germline, CDR1 MNHEY and CDR2 SMNVEV (reference sequence). This CDR3 region has 13 residues. V lost 4 bases, J lost 8 bases, and 14 bases lay in between. DNA for the CDR3: TGTGCCAGCAGTTCATGGGGTTCTTCAGAAGCTTTCTTT. It specifies CASSSWGSSEAFF.

This clonotype has a handful of counts. The V gene is TRBV24-1, the J gene TRBJ2-5; tentative D call: TRBD2 (6 bases). CDR3 length: 12 residues. V dropped 6 bases and J dropped 4 bases, with 8 bases sitting between them. Per germline, CDR1 KGHDR and CDR2 SFDVKD. CDR3 sequence: CATSWRGETQYF. DNA for the CDR3: TGTGCCACCAGTTGGAGGGGAGAGACCCAGTACTTC.

In its sample, this clonotype was seen a few times. J is TRBJ2-2 and V is TRBV28; weak D call: TRBD1 (5 bases). V was trimmed by 5 bases and J by 5 bases, leaving 18 bases between them. Germline V CDR1 and CDR2: MDHEN, SYDVKM. CDR3 length: 16 amino acids. The CDR3 coding sequence is TGTGCCAGCAGTCTTTCAGGGTCATCCGGGACCGGGGAGCTGTTTTTT. Its protein product is CASSLSGSSGTGELFF.

A note on this clonotype: One junction end does not reproduce the germline sequence, and a read error may be involved. The rearrangement links TRBV7-6 to TRBJ1-1; no firm D call. CDR3 size: 13 residues. Germline loops: CDR1 SGHVS, CDR2 FNYEAQ. The CDR3 DNA follows: TGTGCCAGCAGCTCAGGCCTGAAAACTGAAGCTTTCTTT. Residues: CASSSGLKTEAFF.

The rearrangement links TRBV19 to TRBJ2-6, with D tentatively TRBD2 (6 bases). Germline V gives CDR1 LNHDA, CDR2 SQIVND (reference sequence). The CDR3 spans 18 residues. The ends were cut back, 3 bases at V and 0 bases at J, with 15 bases in the middle. CDR3 residues: CASSIWEADLSGANVLTF. DNA for the CDR3: TGTGCCAGTAGTATTTGGGAGGCGGATCTCTCTGGGGCCAACGTCCTGACTTTC.

The V gene is TRBV7-8, the J gene TRBJ1-4; a weak D match, TRBD1 (5 bases). V was cut by 4 bases and J by 3 bases, with 12 bases left in between. The CDR3 has 15 residues. From germline, CDR1 is SGHVS and CDR2 FQNEAQ. The CDR3 sequence: CASSYGAPANEKLFF. For the CDR3, the DNA is TGTGCCAGCAGCTACGGGGCCCCCGCTAATGAAAAACTGTTTTTT. Complete variable domain (other parts from reference TRBV7-8 and TRBJ1-4): GAGVSQSPRYKVAKRGQDVALRCDPISGHVSLFWYQQALGQGPEFLTYFQNEAQLDKSGLPSDRFFAERPEGSVSTLKIQRTQQEDSAVYLCASSYGAPANEKLFFGSGTQLSVL.

This clonotype has more than one count but fewer than ten. The chain couples TRBV12-3 or TRBV12-4 to TRBJ2-1, with TRBD2 matching over 8 bases. V dropped 6 bases and J dropped 4; count of bases not matched to a gene: 11. This CDR3 region has 16 residues. CDR3 amino acids: CASSTPSGHPYNEQFF. The CDR3 DNA is TGTGCCAGCAGCACCCCTAGCGGGCACCCGTACAATGAGCAGTTCTTC.

This clonotype showed up many times. V and J are TRBV7-2 and TRBJ2-4, with a tentative D call TRBD2 (5 bases). CDR1 is SGHTA and CDR2 is FQGNSA in the germline V gene. V shed 5 bases and J shed 0 bases, with 17 bases lying between them. The CDR3 covers 17 residues. The CDR3 loop reads CASSTRTGILAKNIQYF. The DNA of the CDR3 is TGTGCCAGCAGCACTCGGACGGGGATATTAGCCAAAAACATTCAGTACTTC.

This clonotype was seen only once. The rearrangement uses TRBV4-3 and TRBJ2-5, with TRBD2 identical over 12 bases. V shed 2 bases, J shed 5 bases, and the junction held 3 bases outside the gene matches. The germline gives CDR1 LGHNA, CDR2 YSLEER. The CDR3 sequence is 15 residues long. CDR3 bases: TGCGCCAGCAGCCAATCGACTAGCGGGAGTGAGACCCAGTACTTC. It encodes CASSQSTSGSETQYF.

CDR3 bases: TGTGCCAGCAGTTACTTGCGGGGTCGCTCCTACAATGAGCAGTTCTTC. It yields the protein CASSYLRGRSYNEQFF. This chain uses TRBV6-5 with TRBJ2-1, with D possibly matching TRBD2 (6 bases). Germline loops: CDR1 MNHEY, CDR2 SVGAGI. The CDR3 contains 16 residues. Trimming stripped 1 base from V and 0 bases from J, with 10 bases between.

The rearrangement links TRBV6-5 to TRBJ1-2; 9 positions match TRBD1. This CDR3 is 14 amino acids long. V shed 6 bases and J 8 bases; nucleotides not matched to a gene: 10. CDR1 is MNHEY and CDR2 is SVGAGI in the germline V gene. CDR3 sequence: CASRPPGTGKGYTF. The CDR3 DNA is TGTGCCAGCAGACCCCCCGGGACAGGGAAGGGCTACACCTTC.

The V and J genes are TRBV12-3 or TRBV12-4 and TRBJ2-1; D is unclear. CDR3 length: 15 amino acids. V lost 6 bases to trimming and J lost 9 bases, with 21 bases between them. CDR3 DNA sequence: TGTGCCAGCAGCCCCGTGGCGGTCCCCAGGAGTGAGCAGTTCTTC. This codes for CASSPVAVPRSEQFF.

The CDR3 loop reads CASSYGRDMNTEAFF. CDR3 sequence (DNA): TGTGCCAGCAGTTACGGCAGGGACATGAACACTGAAGCTTTCTTT. The chain joins TRBV6-2 or TRBV6-3 to TRBJ1-1; tentative D call: TRBD1 (6 bases). This CDR3 comprises 15 residues. The germline V gene has CDR1 MNHEY and CDR2 SVGEGT. The V end was cut by 2 bases, the J end by 0 bases, with 10 bases between.